A selection of T cell receptor beta chains follows, all from one sample in a study of blood T cells in healthy people across ages. TCRdb recomputed calls from the 5' RACE reads with MiXCR, one row per CDR3 protein. This table holds 650,000 to 800,000 distinct CDR3 sequences, approximately 48% found once. The source material was blood. These receptors came from a man aged 55 to 69 in good health. The CDR3 runs from the conserved cysteine through the conserved F or W. A D gene is named only where the DNA matches it firmly. Rows give clone size only sometimes, using once, few, many, or a class for an expanded clone.

CDR3 DNA: TGTGCCAGCAGTCTACAGGGACAGGGTCCAGATACGCAGTATTTT
CDR3 protein: CASSLQGQGPDTQYF
V gene: TRBV28
D gene: TRBD1
clone size: few
J gene: TRBJ2-3

CDR3 DNA: TGTGCCAGCAGATCAGGACAGCTGCTCGGCTACACCTTC
CDR3 protein: CASRSGQLLGYTF
V gene: TRBV28
D gene: NA
clone size: NA
J gene: TRBJ1-2

CDR3 DNA: TGTGCCAGCAGCTTGAAGTGGGTGGCGCTTAGCTCCTACGAGCAGTACTTC
CDR3 protein: CASSLKWVALSSYEQYF
V gene: TRBV5-6
D gene: NA
clone size: NA
J gene: TRBJ2-7

CDR3 DNA: TGTGCCAGCAGTGAAGAGACCAACTCCTACGAGCAGTACTTC
CDR3 protein: CASSEETNSYEQYF
V gene: TRBV6-1
D gene: NA
clone size: NA
J gene: TRBJ2-7

CDR3 DNA: TGTGCCAGCAGTTCAGACGCCGCCTCCTACAATGAGCAGTTCTTC
CDR3 protein: CASSSDAASYNEQFF
V gene: TRBV6-2/TRBV6-3
D gene: NA
clone size: few
J gene: TRBJ2-1

CDR3 DNA: TGCAGTGCTGGCGGGGGGTTGAGGCGAAACTCTGGGGCCAACGTCCTGACTTTC
CDR3 protein: CSAGGGLRRNSGANVLTF
V gene: TRBV20-1
D gene: TRBD2
clone size: few
J gene: TRBJ2-6

CDR3 DNA: TGTGCCAGCGGGCCGGGACAAGGTTTGGGTCAGCCCCAGCATTTT
CDR3 protein: CASGPGQGLGQPQHF
V gene: TRBV6-5
D gene: NA
clone size: NA
J gene: TRBJ1-5

CDR3 DNA: TGTGCCAGCAGTGCTAGCGGGGGGGCCGGGGATGAGCAGTTCTTC
CDR3 protein: CASSASGGAGDEQFF
V gene: TRBV6-8
D gene: TRBD2
clone size: few
J gene: TRBJ2-1

CDR3 DNA: TGCAGTGCTAGGAGAGGGGAGGGAGGGCAGTACTTC
CDR3 protein: CSARRGEGGQYF
V gene: TRBV20-1
D gene: TRBD2
clone size: few
J gene: TRBJ2-5

CDR3 DNA: TGTGCCAGCAGTGAAGCACGACAGAGGTCTAACTATGGCTACACCTTC
CDR3 protein: CASSEARQRSNYGYTF
V gene: TRBV2
D gene: NA
clone size: NA
J gene: TRBJ1-2

CDR3 DNA: TGTGCCATCAGTCAGGGCCGGTTTGGGGTCGATGAGCAGTTCTTC
CDR3 protein: CAISQGRFGVDEQFF
V gene: TRBV10-3
D gene: NA
clone size: NA
J gene: TRBJ2-1

CDR3 DNA: TGTGCCAGCAGCCAGGATACTTACGGGCAGTACTTC
CDR3 protein: CASSQDTYGQYF
V gene: TRBV14
D gene: NA
clone size: many
J gene: TRBJ2-7

CDR3 DNA: TGTGCCGGAAGGGCGGATGATGAAAAACTGTTTTTT
CDR3 protein: CAGRADDEKLFF
V gene: TRBV6-1
D gene: NA
clone size: NA
J gene: TRBJ1-4

CDR3 DNA: TGTGCCAGCAGTGAAATGGGACAACCCTACGAGCAGTACTTC
CDR3 protein: CASSEMGQPYEQYF
V gene: TRBV2
D gene: NA
clone size: NA
J gene: TRBJ2-7

CDR3 DNA: TGTGCCAGCAGCTTAGATCGGTGTAGCTGGGCGGGTTACGAGCAGTACTTC
CDR3 protein: CASSLDRCSWAGYEQYF
V gene: TRBV11-3
D gene: NA
clone size: NA
J gene: TRBJ2-7

CDR3 DNA: TGCAGTGCTAGAGCTAGCGGGGGGGCCCAAGAGACCCAGTACTTC
CDR3 protein: CSARASGGAQETQYF
V gene: TRBV20-1
D gene: TRBD2
clone size: NA
J gene: TRBJ2-5

CDR3 DNA: TGCGCCAGCAGCTTACCACATCCGGATACGCAGTATTTT
CDR3 protein: CASSLPHPDTQYF
V gene: TRBV5-1
D gene: NA
clone size: NA
J gene: TRBJ2-3

CDR3 DNA: TGCGCCAGCAGCCCCGCCGGGACAGGCTACAATGAGCAGTACTTC
CDR3 protein: CASSPAGTGYNEQYF
V gene: TRBV5-1
D gene: TRBD1
clone size: NA
J gene: TRBJ2-7

CDR3 DNA: TGTGCCAGCAGTGAAGCTCGAGGGATTCTCGCCGAGCAGTACTTC
CDR3 protein: CASSEARGILAEQYF
V gene: TRBV6-1
D gene: NA
clone size: NA
J gene: TRBJ2-7

CDR3 DNA: TGTGCCACCGCTTCTGCCGATTGGGCTGGCTACGGCTACACCTTC
CDR3 protein: CATASADWAGYGYTF
V gene: TRBV25-1
D gene: NA
clone size: NA
J gene: TRBJ1-2

CDR3 DNA: TGCAGTGCTACGTACAGGGGTTATGGCTACACCTTC
CDR3 protein: CSATYRGYGYTF
V gene: TRBV20-1
D gene: TRBD1
clone size: NA
J gene: TRBJ1-2

CDR3 DNA: TGTGCCATCAGTGAGCCAGGGTTCTATGGCTTCACCTTC
CDR3 protein: CAISEPGFYGFTF
V gene: TRBV10-3
D gene: NA
clone size: NA
J gene: TRBJ1-2

CDR3 DNA: TGTGCCAGCAGTTCCCCGGGACAGGTTATTTACGAGCAGTACTTC
CDR3 protein: CASSSPGQVIYEQYF
V gene: TRBV12-3/TRBV12-4
D gene: TRBD1
clone size: NA
J gene: TRBJ2-7

CDR3 DNA: TGTGCCAGCAGGGGAGCGGGAGTCTACGAGCAGTACTTC
CDR3 protein: CASRGAGVYEQYF
V gene: TRBV6-2/TRBV6-3
D gene: TRBD2
clone size: NA
J gene: TRBJ2-7

CDR3 DNA: TGCAGTGCCCCCGGGACAGGGTGGTCACCCCTCCACTTT
CDR3 protein: CSAPGTGWSPLHF
V gene: TRBV20-1
D gene: TRBD1
clone size: NA
J gene: TRBJ1-6

CDR3 DNA: TGTGCCAGCAGCGTTCTAGCGGGGGGGAGGGATGAGCAGTTCTTC
CDR3 protein: CASSVLAGGRDEQFF
V gene: TRBV9
D gene: TRBD2
clone size: few
J gene: TRBJ2-1

CDR3 DNA: TGTGCCAGCAAACATAGCGGGGGGATGGCAGCGGCAGATACGCAGTATTTT
CDR3 protein: CASKHSGGMAAADTQYF
V gene: TRBV5-5
D gene: TRBD2
clone size: NA
J gene: TRBJ2-3

CDR3 DNA: TGTGCCAGCGAGCCCCTAGCGGGGGGCCAAGAGACCCAGTACTTC
CDR3 protein: CASEPLAGGQETQYF
V gene: TRBV6-2/TRBV6-3
D gene: TRBD2
clone size: few
J gene: TRBJ2-5

CDR3 DNA: TGTGCCAGCAGCGTCCAAACGGGGAACACTGAAGCTTTCTTT
CDR3 protein: CASSVQTGNTEAFF
V gene: TRBV11-2
D gene: NA
clone size: NA
J gene: TRBJ1-1

CDR3 DNA: TGCAGCGTTGTGGGGACAACCTACGAGCAGTACTTC
CDR3 protein: CSVVGTTYEQYF
V gene: TRBV29-1
D gene: NA
clone size: NA
J gene: TRBJ2-7

CDR3 DNA: TGTGCCAGCAGCCAAGATACCAGGCTTCTCAGGGGCACTGAAGCTTTCTTT
CDR3 protein: CASSQDTRLLRGTEAFF
V gene: TRBV3-1
D gene: NA
clone size: NA
J gene: TRBJ1-1

CDR3 DNA: TGTGCCAGCAGCGCCGGCAGATGGGATGAGCAGTACTTC
CDR3 protein: CASSAGRWDEQYF
V gene: TRBV2
D gene: NA
clone size: NA
J gene: TRBJ2-4

CDR3 DNA: TGCGCCAGCAGCCAAGGGATCATCTCTGGGGCCAACGTCCTGACTTTC
CDR3 protein: CASSQGIISGANVLTF
V gene: TRBV4-3
D gene: NA
clone size: NA
J gene: TRBJ2-6

CDR3 DNA: TGTGCCAGCAGTGGGCCCTTAACCGGGCCCTCTGGAAACACCATATATTTT
CDR3 protein: CASSGPLTGPSGNTIYF
V gene: TRBV25-1
D gene: NA
clone size: few
J gene: TRBJ1-3

CDR3 DNA: TGCGCCAGCAGCCAAGATTTGGCGGGGGGAGGTGAGCAGTTCTTC
CDR3 protein: CASSQDLAGGGEQFF
V gene: TRBV4-3
D gene: TRBD2
clone size: few
J gene: TRBJ2-1

CDR3 DNA: TGTGCCAGCAGCTTAGTCCTAGGGGACAGTCCCCTTGAAGCTTTCTTT
CDR3 protein: CASSLVLGDSPLEAFF
V gene: TRBV7-9
D gene: TRBD1
clone size: few
J gene: TRBJ1-1

CDR3 DNA: TGTGCCACCAGCAGATCGACTGGACAGGGCTCGATTTATGGCACAGATACGCAGTATTTT
CDR3 protein: CATSRSTGQGSIYGTDTQYF
V gene: TRBV15
D gene: TRBD1
clone size: NA
J gene: TRBJ2-3

CDR3 DNA: TGTGCCCACCGGCGGGCAGGCTCCTACGAGCAGTACTTC
CDR3 protein: CAHRRAGSYEQYF
V gene: TRBV28
D gene: NA
clone size: few
J gene: TRBJ2-7

CDR3 DNA: TGCAGTGCTGCTTACGGGACAGGGTACACAGATACGCAGTATTTT
CDR3 protein: CSAAYGTGYTDTQYF
V gene: TRBV20-1
D gene: TRBD1
clone size: NA
J gene: TRBJ2-3

CDR3 DNA: TGTGCCAGCAATCAGGGGGTTACTCGGGAGCAGTACTTC
CDR3 protein: CASNQGVTREQYF
V gene: TRBV28
D gene: TRBD1
clone size: once
J gene: TRBJ2-7

CDR3 DNA: TGTGCCAGCCCCAGGTGGACTAATGAAAAACTGTTTTTT
CDR3 protein: CASPRWTNEKLFF
V gene: TRBV9
D gene: NA
clone size: NA
J gene: TRBJ1-4

CDR3 DNA: TGCAGTGCTTTGGGACTAGCCAAAAACATTCAGTACTTC
CDR3 protein: CSALGLAKNIQYF
V gene: TRBV20-1
D gene: NA
clone size: few
J gene: TRBJ2-4

CDR3 DNA: TGTGCCAGCAGCTCCAACAGGGGCCACGAGCAGTACTTC
CDR3 protein: CASSSNRGHEQYF
V gene: TRBV5-8
D gene: TRBD1
clone size: few
J gene: TRBJ2-7

CDR3 DNA: TGCGCCAGCAGCCTATACAGGGGAGGGGCTGAAGCTTTCTTT
CDR3 protein: CASSLYRGGAEAFF
V gene: TRBV5-1
D gene: TRBD1
clone size: NA
J gene: TRBJ1-1

CDR3 DNA: TGCAGTGCTAGTAAAAGGGACGGGAGAAATTCACCCCTCCACTTT
CDR3 protein: CSASKRDGRNSPLHF
V gene: TRBV20-1
D gene: NA
clone size: NA
J gene: TRBJ1-6

CDR3 DNA: TGTGCCAGCAGCGCCGAGGACAGATATAATTCACCCCTCCACTTT
CDR3 protein: CASSAEDRYNSPLHF
V gene: TRBV7-2
D gene: NA
clone size: NA
J gene: TRBJ1-6

CDR3 DNA: TGCGCCAGCAGCGCTTCCGGGACAGGGGAGCCTTCTGGGCAGTATTTT
CDR3 protein: CASSASGTGEPSGQYF
V gene: TRBV5-1
D gene: TRBD1
clone size: NA
J gene: TRBJ2-3

CDR3 DNA: TGTGCCAGCAGCGTCCCTAGCGGGGGGGGCTTAGAGCAGTACTTC
CDR3 protein: CASSVPSGGGLEQYF
V gene: TRBV7-9
D gene: TRBD2
clone size: NA
J gene: TRBJ2-7

CDR3 DNA: TGTGCCAGCAGTACAGAAAGCTCCTACAATGAGCAGTTCTTC
CDR3 protein: CASSTESSYNEQFF
V gene: TRBV6-1
D gene: NA
clone size: NA
J gene: TRBJ2-1

CDR3 DNA: TGTGCCAGCAGCTCCCGGACAGGGTTGAAGAACGAGCAGTACTTC
CDR3 protein: CASSSRTGLKNEQYF
V gene: TRBV7-9
D gene: TRBD1
clone size: NA
J gene: TRBJ2-7

CDR3 DNA: TGTGCCAGCAGCTTGGTAGCGGGGGGGGGTGAGCAGTTCTTC
CDR3 protein: CASSLVAGGGEQFF
V gene: TRBV5-5
D gene: TRBD2
clone size: once
J gene: TRBJ2-1

CDR3 DNA: TGTGCCAGCAGCCCGGACAGGGGATTTTACGAGCAGTACTTC
CDR3 protein: CASSPDRGFYEQYF
V gene: TRBV7-2
D gene: TRBD1
clone size: NA
J gene: TRBJ2-7

CDR3 DNA: TGCAGTGCGACAGGTACCCGGGGCACTGAAGCTTTCTTT
CDR3 protein: CSATGTRGTEAFF
V gene: TRBV20-1
D gene: NA
clone size: NA
J gene: TRBJ1-1

CDR3 DNA: TGTGCCAGCAGTTACCCGACAGGCCGGCCAGATACGCAGTATTTT
CDR3 protein: CASSYPTGRPDTQYF
V gene: TRBV6-2/TRBV6-3
D gene: NA
clone size: NA
J gene: TRBJ2-3

CDR3 DNA: TGTGCCAGCAGCACGGACAGGGGTCGGGAATATGAGCAGTTCTTC
CDR3 protein: CASSTDRGREYEQFF
V gene: TRBV5-6
D gene: TRBD1
clone size: few
J gene: TRBJ2-1

CDR3 DNA: TGTGCCACCAGCAGAGCGGTCTCAGAGTACACCTTC
CDR3 protein: CATSRAVSEYTF
V gene: TRBV15
D gene: NA
clone size: NA
J gene: TRBJ1-2

CDR3 DNA: TGTGCCAGCAGCTTACTAGCGGGGAGCTCTGGGGCCAACGTCCTGACTTTC
CDR3 protein: CASSLLAGSSGANVLTF
V gene: TRBV7-6
D gene: TRBD2
clone size: many
J gene: TRBJ2-6

CDR3 DNA: TGCAGTGCTCGAGGGGAGGGGGCAGTGAATGAAAAACTGTTTTTT
CDR3 protein: CSARGEGAVNEKLFF
V gene: TRBV20-1
D gene: TRBD1
clone size: NA
J gene: TRBJ1-4

CDR3 DNA: TGCAGTGCTAGCCCGACAGGTTCCTACGAGCAGTACTTC
CDR3 protein: CSASPTGSYEQYF
V gene: TRBV20-1
D gene: NA
clone size: NA
J gene: TRBJ2-7

CDR3 DNA: TGTGCCAGCAGCACAGGCATCGGCCCTTACGAGCAGTACTTC
CDR3 protein: CASSTGIGPYEQYF
V gene: TRBV7-2
D gene: NA
clone size: NA
J gene: TRBJ2-7